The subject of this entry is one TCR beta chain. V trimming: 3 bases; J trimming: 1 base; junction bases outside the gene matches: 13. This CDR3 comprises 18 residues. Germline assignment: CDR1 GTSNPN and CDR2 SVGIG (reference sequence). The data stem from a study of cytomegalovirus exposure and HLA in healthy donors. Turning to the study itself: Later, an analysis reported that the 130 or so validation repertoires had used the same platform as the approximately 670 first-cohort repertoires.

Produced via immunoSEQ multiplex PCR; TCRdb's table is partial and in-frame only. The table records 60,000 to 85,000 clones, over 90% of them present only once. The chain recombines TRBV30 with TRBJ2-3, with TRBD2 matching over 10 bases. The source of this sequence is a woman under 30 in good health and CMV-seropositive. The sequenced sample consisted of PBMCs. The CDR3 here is CAWRVGEREGLRTDTQYF. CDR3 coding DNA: TGTGCCTGGAGGGTCGGCGAGCGGGAGGGCCTCCGCACAGATACGCAGTATTTT.